Each of the 6 T cell receptor beta chains below was sequenced from the same sample in a study of blood T cell repertoires in COVID-19. Method: immunoSEQ multiplex PCR; TCRdb's copy keeps in-frame clones and lacks some. The sample has under 150,000 clones; over 70% are singletons. The sample taken for sequencing was peripheral blood. Every receptor here comes from a man between 45 and 60 years old with active COVID-19.

This clone was picked up a small number of times. The chain recombines TRBV3-1 (or the pseudogene TRBV3-2) with TRBJ1-5; D perhaps matches TRBD1 (6 bases). The V and J ends lost 2 bases and 3 bases respectively, with 11 bases between them. The CDR3 is made up of 15 amino acids. Germline V gene data show CDR1 as LGHDT and CDR2 as YNNKEL (reference sequence). The CDR3 DNA sequence: TGTGCCAGCAGCCAAACTACAGGGCCCAATCAGCCCCAGCATTTT. Translating gives CASSQTTGPNQPQHF.

The rearrangement joins TRBV7-9 to TRBJ2-1; TRBD2 is a possible D gene (6 bases). Trimming removed 5 bases from V and 2 bases from J, with 13 bases in between. The CDR3 has 15 amino acids. In germline, CDR1 is SEHNR, CDR2 FQNEAQ (reference sequence). The CDR3 sequence is CASSIGTYPYNEQFF. In DNA, the CDR3 is TGTGCCAGCAGCATAGGGACTTATCCCTACAATGAGCAGTTCTTC.

Written as DNA, the CDR3 is TGCAGCGTTGAACCGGGAAGGCGCGAGCAGTACTTC. This codes for CSVEPGRREQYF. The chain carries TRBV29-1 and TRBJ2-7; a possible D gene is TRBD2 (5 bases). Germline assignment: CDR1 SQVTM and CDR2 ANQGSEA. V was cut by 2 bases and J by 6 bases, with 11 bases left in between. The CDR3 runs to 12 residues.

The chain has TRBV3-1 (or the pseudogene TRBV3-2) and TRBJ2-7, with a weak D call TRBD1 (6 bases). Trimming stripped 4 bases from V and 7 bases from J, with 14 bases between. CDR3 length: 13 amino acids. In germline, CDR1 is LGHDT, CDR2 YNNKEL (reference sequence). CDR3 sequence reads: CASSPGAILEQYF. The CDR3, as DNA: TGTGCCAGCAGCCCAGGGGCTATTCTTGAGCAGTACTTC.

The chain is built from TRBV6-6 and TRBJ1-4, with D uncertain. Germline V gives CDR1 MNHNY, CDR2 SVGAGI (reference sequence). V was trimmed by 5 bases and J by 4 bases, leaving 11 bases between them. The CDR3 extends over 14 amino acids. The CDR3 DNA is TGTGCCAGCAGTAGACTGATGGGTAATGAAAAACTGTTTTTT. Translation gives CASSRLMGNEKLFF.

The V gene is TRBV18, the J gene TRBJ2-7, with 10 bases that match TRBD2. The CDR3 runs to 15 residues. J gave up 5 bases and V 2 bases, and 6 bases lay outside the gene matches. Germline V gives CDR1 KGHSH, CDR2 LQKENI. CDR3 region: CASSPGLAGAHEQYF. The CDR3 DNA follows: TGTGCCAGCTCACCAGGTCTAGCGGGGGCCCACGAGCAGTACTTC.